The entry that follows covers one T cell receptor beta chain sequence. Its antigen is not known. This sample stems from a study of radiation and T cells in renal cell carcinoma. The study, taken as a whole, reports: Baseline intratumoral clonotype presence is unknown without pretreatment biopsies.

Time point: blood 2 weeks post-SBRT. Treatment given: 15 Gy SBRT to primary tumor, nephrectomy 4 weeks later. Serial blood draws occurred at baseline and 2 and 4 weeks post-SBRT. This CDR3 contains 15 residues. Germline CDR1 and CDR2: SNHLY and FYNNEI. Trimming took off 4 bases at V and 3 bases at J, with 13 bases between the two ends. Method: immunoSEQ multiplex PCR; TCRdb's copy keeps in-frame clones and lacks some. There are 70,000 or so clones in the sample; 82% occur only once, and almost 6% lies in the top ten. The material sequenced was blood, taken from a patient whose treatment included radiotherapy and nephrectomy. J is TRBJ1-5 and V is TRBV2; tentative D call: TRBD1 (5 bases). The clonotype was recovered from a man in his sixties with renal cell carcinoma. The CDR3 DNA follows: TGTGCCAGCAGTGTTGGTCAGGGAGCCAATCAGCCCCAGCATTTT. It yields the protein CASSVGQGANQPQHF.